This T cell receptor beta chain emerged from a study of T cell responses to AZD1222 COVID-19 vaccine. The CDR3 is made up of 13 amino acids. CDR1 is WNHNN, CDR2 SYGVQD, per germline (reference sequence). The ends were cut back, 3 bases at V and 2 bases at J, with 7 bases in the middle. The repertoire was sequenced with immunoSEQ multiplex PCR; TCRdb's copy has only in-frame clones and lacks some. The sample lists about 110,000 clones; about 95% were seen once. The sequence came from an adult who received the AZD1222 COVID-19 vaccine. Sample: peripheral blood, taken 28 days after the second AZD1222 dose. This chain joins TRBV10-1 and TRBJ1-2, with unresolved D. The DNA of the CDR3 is TGCGCCAGCAGTGACAGTTCCAACTATGGCTACACCTTC. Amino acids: CASSDSSNYGYTF.